A single sample gave rise to the 15 T cell receptor beta chains below, sequenced in a study of blood T cell repertoires in COVID-19. Generated by immunoSEQ multiplex PCR, the TCRdb table keeps only in-frame clones and is missing some. The sample includes about 140,000 clones, 70% to 80% of them seen just once. The sample comprised peripheral blood. The receptors come from a man in his sixties who had recovered from COVID-19.

This clone was seen a handful of times. J is TRBJ2-1 and V is TRBV18, with 7 bases lining up with TRBD1. Germline CDR1 is KGHSH and CDR2 is LQKENI. The CDR3 runs 16 residues. V shed 0 bases, J shed 0 bases, and the junction held 2 bases outside the gene matches. CDR3 nucleotide sequence: TGTGCCAGCTCACCACCGACAGGGAGCTCCTACAATGAGCAGTTCTTC. This sequence encodes CASSPPTGSSYNEQFF.

The table lists this clone with a few counts. This chain uses TRBV25-1 with TRBJ1-1, with D possibly being TRBD1 (5 bases). This CDR3 is 16 amino acids long. V was pared by 0 bases and J by 1 base, with 12 bases between. The germline V gene has CDR1 MGHDK and CDR2 SYGVNS. The chain's CDR3 is CASSEYLPQGNTEAFF. Written as DNA, the CDR3 is TGTGCCAGCAGTGAATACCTCCCTCAGGGGAACACTGAAGCTTTCTTT.

The chain recombines TRBV27 with TRBJ2-3, with D possibly matching TRBD1 (5 bases). Germline values: CDR1 MNHEY, CDR2 SMNVEV (reference sequence). This CDR3 region has 15 residues. Trimming stripped 6 bases from V and 4 bases from J, with 17 bases between. The CDR3 DNA reads TGTGCCAGCAGCGATCAGGGTCAGGTGGCAGATACGCAGTATTTT. It translates to CASSDQGQVADTQYF.

This clone was seen only a few times. The chain joins TRBV5-4 to TRBJ2-7, with TRBD2 matching 8 bases. The CDR3 totals 15 residues. Looked up from germline, CDR1 is SGHNT and CDR2 is YYREEE (reference sequence). V trimming: 4 bases; J trimming: 5 bases; junction bases outside the gene matches: 11. The CDR3 coding sequence is TGTGCCAGCAGCCGAGATTGGCGGGAGGCCCACGAGCAGTACTTC. It translates to CASSRDWREAHEQYF. Combining the CDR3 with reference TRBV5-4 and TRBJ2-7 gives the whole variable domain ETGVTQSPTHLIKTRGQQVTLRCSSQSGHNTVSWYQQALGQGPQFIFQYYREEENGRGNFPPRFSGLQFPNYSSELNVNALELDDSALYLCASSRDWREAHEQYFGPGTRLTVT.

This chain uses TRBV30 with TRBJ1-6; 11 positions match TRBD1. The V gene's germline CDR1 is GTSNPN and CDR2 SVGIG (reference sequence). This CDR3 contains 17 residues. Unmatched junction bases numbered 11, after V lost 4 bases and J lost 6 bases. This chain's CDR3 is CAWIAGTGGYFNSPLHF. CDR3 DNA: TGTGCCTGGATAGCCGGGACAGGGGGGTATTTTAATTCACCCCTCCACTTT.

The chain employs TRBV29-1 and TRBJ2-6, with a weak D call TRBD1 (6 bases). Germline V gene sequence: CDR1 SQVTM, CDR2 ANQGSEA. Trimming stripped 1 base from V and 0 bases from J, with 10 bases between. The CDR3 spans 16 residues. The CDR3 DNA reads TGCAGCGTTGAAGGGACAGTGAACTCTGGGGCCAACGTCCTGACTTTC. Translated, it gives CSVEGTVNSGANVLTF.

The genes are TRBV7-2 and TRBJ2-7; 7 bases are a match to TRBD2. The CDR3 runs to 15 residues. V dropped 3 bases and J dropped 3; count of bases not matched to a gene: 8. Per the germline V gene, CDR1 is SGHTA and CDR2 is FQGNSA. The CDR3 is CASSLAGTTLYEQYF. The CDR3 DNA reads as TGTGCCAGCAGCTTGGCCGGGACTACCCTCTACGAGCAGTACTTC.

This clone was counted only a few times. The rearrangement links TRBV6-5 to TRBJ1-6; the D is unclear. V shed 2 bases and J shed 7 bases, with 3 bases lying between them. CDR3 size: 12 residues. Germline assignment: CDR1 MNHEY and CDR2 SVGAGI. The CDR3 region has the DNA TGTGCCAGCAGTTACGAGAATTCACCCCTCCACTTT. Protein: CASSYENSPLHF.

This chain uses TRBV18 with TRBJ2-3; 8 nucleotides align to TRBD2. This CDR3 comprises 18 residues. Per the germline V gene, CDR1 is KGHSH and CDR2 is LQKENI. V lost 2 bases and J lost 3; bases outside the gene matches: 13. DNA of the CDR3: TGTGCCAGCTCACCAACGCAAGCCAGCGGGGGCCAGACAGATACGCAGTATTTT. Its protein product is CASSPTQASGGQTDTQYF. The full variable domain, with the rest looked up from reference TRBV18 and TRBJ2-3, is NAGVMQNPRHLVRRRGQEARLRCSPMKGHSHVYWYRQLPEEGLKFMVYLQKENIIDESGMPKERFSAEFPKEGPSILRIQQVVRGDSAAYFCASSPTQASGGQTDTQYFGPGTRLTVL.

The rearrangement uses TRBV6-2 or TRBV6-3 and TRBJ2-1; 8 bases agree with TRBD2. Germline assignment: CDR1 MNHEY and CDR2 SVGEGT. The CDR3 length is 18 residues. Trimming cost V 0 bases and J 1 base; bases outside gene matches: 8. In DNA form, the CDR3 reads TGTGCCAGCAGTTACTCAGGCCGCGGGGGGCGATCCTACAATGAGCAGTTCTTC. It encodes CASSYSGRGGRSYNEQFF.

The rearrangement uses TRBV19 and TRBJ2-1; 10 bases agree with TRBD1. The CDR3 runs to 15 residues. CDR1 and CDR2 from the germline V gene are LNHDA and SQIVND (reference sequence). J lost 7 bases, V lost 6 bases, and 9 bases had no gene match. The chain's CDR3 is CASSYGQGVSNEQFF. CDR3 in DNA: TGTGCCAGTAGCTACGGACAGGGGGTGAGTAATGAGCAGTTCTTC.

This clone was counted a single time. The chain carries TRBV4-3 and TRBJ2-1; 9 bases align to TRBD2. The V and J ends lost 0 bases and 0 bases, in that order; junction bases with no gene match: 9. CDR1 and CDR2 (germline): LGHNA, YSLEER. The CDR3 length is 19 residues. The CDR3 protein is CASSQDTGLADFSYNEQFF. The CDR3 bases are TGCGCCAGCAGCCAAGATACGGGACTAGCCGACTTCTCCTACAATGAGCAGTTCTTC.

The V gene is TRBV5-5, the J gene TRBJ1-1, with 8 nucleotides matching TRBD1. Germline loops: CDR1 SGHKS, CDR2 YYEKEE (reference sequence). CDR3 size: 16 residues. Germline trimming cut 4 bases from V and 0 bases from J; bases unmatched to any gene: 8. CDR3 amino acids: CASSPDRVGMNTEAFF. In DNA, the CDR3 is TGTGCCAGCAGCCCGGACAGGGTTGGAATGAACACTGAAGCTTTCTTT.

The chain combines TRBV10-3 with TRBJ1-5, with 8 bases that match TRBD1. The germline CDR1 and CDR2 sequences are ENHRY and SYGVKD. J was trimmed by 0 bases and V by 10 bases; bases with no gene match: 14. The CDR3 is 17 amino acids. Here the CDR3 DNA reads TGTGCCACCGGGGGCGGACAGGGACTTAATAGCAATCAGCCCCAGCATTTT. Translating gives CATGGGQGLNSNQPQHF.

This sequence joins TRBV19 and TRBJ1-4, with D unclear. The germline V gene encodes CDR1 LNHDA and CDR2 SQIVND (reference sequence). Trimming stripped 8 bases from V and 0 bases from J, with 13 bases between. The CDR3 spans 15 residues. CDR3 sequence: CASAEGATTNEKLFF. The CDR3 nucleotides are TGTGCCAGTGCCGAAGGAGCTACAACTAATGAAAAACTGTTTTTT.